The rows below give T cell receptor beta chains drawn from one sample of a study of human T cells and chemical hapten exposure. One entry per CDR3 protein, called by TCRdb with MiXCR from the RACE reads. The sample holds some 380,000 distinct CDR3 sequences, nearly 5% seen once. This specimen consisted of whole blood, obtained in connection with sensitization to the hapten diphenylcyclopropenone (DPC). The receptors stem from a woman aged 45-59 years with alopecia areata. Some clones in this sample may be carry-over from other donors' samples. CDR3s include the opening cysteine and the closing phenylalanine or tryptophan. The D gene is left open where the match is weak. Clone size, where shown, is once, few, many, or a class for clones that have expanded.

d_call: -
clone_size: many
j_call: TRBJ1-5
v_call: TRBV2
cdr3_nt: TGTGCCAGCAGTCCGTGGAGGGGAAGCAATCAGCCCCAGCATTTT
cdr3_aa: CASSPWRGSNQPQHF

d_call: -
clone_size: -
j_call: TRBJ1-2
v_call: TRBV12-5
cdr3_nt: TGTGCTAGTGGTCCTGGGGCCAGGGAGTATGGCTACACCTTC
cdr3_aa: CASGPGAREYGYTF

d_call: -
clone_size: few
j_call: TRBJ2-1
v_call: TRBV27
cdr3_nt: TGTGCCAGCGCGGGCTCCTACAATGAGCAGTTCTTC
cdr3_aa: CASAGSYNEQFF

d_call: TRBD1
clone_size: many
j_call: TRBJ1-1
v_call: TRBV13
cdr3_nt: TGTGCCAGCAGCCCGGACAGGGGGCAATCCGAAGCTTTCTTT
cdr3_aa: CASSPDRGQSEAFF

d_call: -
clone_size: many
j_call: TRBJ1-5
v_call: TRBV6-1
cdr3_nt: TGTGCCAGCAGCCATCACAAGGGGGCCCAGCATTTT
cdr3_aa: CASSHHKGAQHF

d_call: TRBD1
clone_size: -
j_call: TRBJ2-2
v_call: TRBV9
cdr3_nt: TGTGCCAGCAGCGTCAGGGCAGGGGGCGCATCGGGCACCGGGGAGCTGTTTTTT
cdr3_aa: CASSVRAGGASGTGELFF

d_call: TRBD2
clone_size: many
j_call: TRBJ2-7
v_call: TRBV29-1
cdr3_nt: TGCAGCGGCTTGTCCCCTAGCGGCCTCTCCTACGAGCAGTACTTC
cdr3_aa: CSGLSPSGLSYEQYF

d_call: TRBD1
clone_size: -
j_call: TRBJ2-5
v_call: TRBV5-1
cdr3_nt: TGCGCCAGCAGCTTAGGGGTAACAGGGGGCTCTGAGACCCAGTACTTC
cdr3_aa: CASSLGVTGGSETQYF

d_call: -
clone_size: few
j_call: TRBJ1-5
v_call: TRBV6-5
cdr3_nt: TGTGCCAGCAGTACAGGCTTCAATCAGCCCCAGCATTTT
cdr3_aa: CASSTGFNQPQHF

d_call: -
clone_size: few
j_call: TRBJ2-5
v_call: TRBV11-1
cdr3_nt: TGTGCCAGCAGCTTAAGCCCCATCCAAGAGACCCAGTACTTC
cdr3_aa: CASSLSPIQETQYF

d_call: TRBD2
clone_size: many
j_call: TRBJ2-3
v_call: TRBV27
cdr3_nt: TGTGCCAGCAGTTTGAGACTAGCGGGAGGGGCAGATACGCAGTATTTT
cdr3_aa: CASSLRLAGGADTQYF

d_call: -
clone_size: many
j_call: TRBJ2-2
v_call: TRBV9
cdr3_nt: TGTGCCAGCAGCGTATTCCAGGGGATGACCGGGGAGCTGTTTTTT
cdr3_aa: CASSVFQGMTGELFF

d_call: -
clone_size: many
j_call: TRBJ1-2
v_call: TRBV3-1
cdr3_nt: TGTGCCAGCAGCCACGGGGTGGGCAGGGCGCTTTCTGGCTATGGCTACACCTTC
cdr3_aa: CASSHGVGRALSGYGYTF

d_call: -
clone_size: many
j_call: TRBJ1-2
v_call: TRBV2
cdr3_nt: TGTGCCAGCATGATGACGGCCTATGGCTACACCTTC
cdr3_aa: CASMMTAYGYTF

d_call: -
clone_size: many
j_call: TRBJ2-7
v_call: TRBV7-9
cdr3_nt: TGTGCCAGCAGGTCCGGGAAGGGAACCCAAATTTACGAGCAGTACTTC
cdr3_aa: CASRSGKGTQIYEQYF

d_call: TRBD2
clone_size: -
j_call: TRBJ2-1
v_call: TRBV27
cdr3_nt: TGTGCCAGCAGCCTAGGGACTACTACCTACAATGAGCAGTTCTTC
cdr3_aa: CASSLGTTTYNEQFF

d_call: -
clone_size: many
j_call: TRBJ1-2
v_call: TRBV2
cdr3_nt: TGTGCCAGCAGTGAACGAGCCACCCCTATCTCGGGCTACACCTTC
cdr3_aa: CASSERATPISGYTF

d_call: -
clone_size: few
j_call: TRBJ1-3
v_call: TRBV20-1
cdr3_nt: TGCAGTGCTATGGGGCAGGGGCCTGGAAACACCATATATTTT
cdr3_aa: CSAMGQGPGNTIYF

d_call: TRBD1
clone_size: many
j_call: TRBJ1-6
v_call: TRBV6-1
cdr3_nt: TGTGCCAGCAGTGAAGCGCCAAGGACAGGGAGCAATAATTCACCCCTCCACTTT
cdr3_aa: CASSEAPRTGSNNSPLHF

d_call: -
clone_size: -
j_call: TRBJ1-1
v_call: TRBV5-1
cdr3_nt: TGCGCCAGCAGCTTGGGGGGGTACCAGAACACTGAAGCTTTCTTT
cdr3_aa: CASSLGGYQNTEAFF

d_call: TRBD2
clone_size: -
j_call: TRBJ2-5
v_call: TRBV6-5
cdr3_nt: TGTGCCAGCAGCCGCGGGAGTTGGGAGACCCAGTACTTC
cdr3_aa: CASSRGSWETQYF

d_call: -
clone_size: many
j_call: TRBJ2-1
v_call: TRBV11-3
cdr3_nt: TGTGCCAGCAGCTTAGTAACAGGGCACAATGAGCAGTTCTTC
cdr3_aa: CASSLVTGHNEQFF

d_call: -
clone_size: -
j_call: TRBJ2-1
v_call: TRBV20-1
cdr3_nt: TGCAGTGCTAGTAGGGGGGGGAATGAGCAGTTCTTC
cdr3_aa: CSASRGGNEQFF

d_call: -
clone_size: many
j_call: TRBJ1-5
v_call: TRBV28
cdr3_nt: TGTGCCAGCAAGGGGGAGGGACATGGCAATCAGCCCCAGCATTTT
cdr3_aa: CASKGEGHGNQPQHF

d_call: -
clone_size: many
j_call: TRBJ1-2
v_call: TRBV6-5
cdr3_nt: TGTGCCAGCAGTTACCCGCCAGCGGGGGCCTATGGCTACACCTTC
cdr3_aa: CASSYPPAGAYGYTF

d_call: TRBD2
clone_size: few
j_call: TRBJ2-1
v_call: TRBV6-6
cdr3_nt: TGTGCCAGCAGGGCTAGCGGGGATGAGCAGTTCTTC
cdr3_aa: CASRASGDEQFF

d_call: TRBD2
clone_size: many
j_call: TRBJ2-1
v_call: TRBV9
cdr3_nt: TGTGCCAGCAGCTCCCAGAGCGGGACCTACAATGAGCAGTTCTTC
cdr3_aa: CASSSQSGTYNEQFF

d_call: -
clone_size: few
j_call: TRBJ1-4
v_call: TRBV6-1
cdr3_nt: TGTGCCAGCAGTGGAATGACGTCGCGTGGGGAAAAACTGTTTTTT
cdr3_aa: CASSGMTSRGEKLFF

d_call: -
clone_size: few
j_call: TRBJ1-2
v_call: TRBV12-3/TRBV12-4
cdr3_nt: TGTGCCAGCACTCATGAAGGGGAATGGGCGGTTGGCTACACCTTC
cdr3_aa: CASTHEGEWAVGYTF

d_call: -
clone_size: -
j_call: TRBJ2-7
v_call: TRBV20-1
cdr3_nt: TGCAGTGCCCCAAATCCCGGGGGCTCCTACGAGCAGTACTTC
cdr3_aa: CSAPNPGGSYEQYF

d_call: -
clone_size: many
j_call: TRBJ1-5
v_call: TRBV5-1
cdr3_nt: TGCGCCAGCAGCTTGGTGGTGGGCCAGCCCCAGCATTTT
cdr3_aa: CASSLVVGQPQHF

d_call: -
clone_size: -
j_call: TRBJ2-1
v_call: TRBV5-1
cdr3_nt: TGCGCCAGCAGCTTGACCCCTCGCTTGGGGGCCACCCAGCAGTTCTTC
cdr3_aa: CASSLTPRLGATQQFF

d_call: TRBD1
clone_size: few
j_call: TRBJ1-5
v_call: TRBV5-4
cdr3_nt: TGTGCCAGCAGCCCTGGGACAGGGGGGCCCCAGCATTTT
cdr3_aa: CASSPGTGGPQHF

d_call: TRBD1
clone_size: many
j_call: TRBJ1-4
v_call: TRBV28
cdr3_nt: TGTGCCAGCAGTGGACAGGGCTTCTATCGGGATGAAAAACTGTTTTTT
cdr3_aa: CASSGQGFYRDEKLFF

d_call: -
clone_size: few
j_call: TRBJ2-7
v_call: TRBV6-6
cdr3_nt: TGTGCCAGCAGTTACGCACAGGTAGGGGGCGAGCAGTACTTC
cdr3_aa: CASSYAQVGGEQYF

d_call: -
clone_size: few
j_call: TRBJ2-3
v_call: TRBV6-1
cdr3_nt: TGTGCCAGCTTCCCGGGACGGTTTAGCACAGATACGCAGTATTTT
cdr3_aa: CASFPGRFSTDTQYF

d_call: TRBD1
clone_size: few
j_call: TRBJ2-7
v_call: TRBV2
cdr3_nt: TGTGCCAGCAGAGGACAGGGACCCTCCTACGAGCAGTACTTC
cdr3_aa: CASRGQGPSYEQYF

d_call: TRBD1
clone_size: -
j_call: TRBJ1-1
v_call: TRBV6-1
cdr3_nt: TGTGCCAGCGGCGGACAGGAGAGGCAAGCTTACTTT
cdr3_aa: CASGGQERQAYF

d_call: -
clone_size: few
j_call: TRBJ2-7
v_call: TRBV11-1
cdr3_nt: TGTGCCAGCAGCTTAGAGACACTTACCTACGAGCAGTACTTC
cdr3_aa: CASSLETLTYEQYF

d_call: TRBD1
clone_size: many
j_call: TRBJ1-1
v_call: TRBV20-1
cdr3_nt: TGCAGTGCAACTCCAGGGGGCGGAAACACTGAAGCTTTCTTT
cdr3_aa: CSATPGGGNTEAFF

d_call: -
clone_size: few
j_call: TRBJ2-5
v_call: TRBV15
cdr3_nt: TGTGCCACCAGCGCCTACGGAGTCCAAGAGACCCAGTACTTC
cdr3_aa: CATSAYGVQETQYF

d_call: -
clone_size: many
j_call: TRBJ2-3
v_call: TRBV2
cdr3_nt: TGTGCCAGCAGTCGAGAGGGGACTAGCACAGATACGCAGTATTTT
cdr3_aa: CASSREGTSTDTQYF